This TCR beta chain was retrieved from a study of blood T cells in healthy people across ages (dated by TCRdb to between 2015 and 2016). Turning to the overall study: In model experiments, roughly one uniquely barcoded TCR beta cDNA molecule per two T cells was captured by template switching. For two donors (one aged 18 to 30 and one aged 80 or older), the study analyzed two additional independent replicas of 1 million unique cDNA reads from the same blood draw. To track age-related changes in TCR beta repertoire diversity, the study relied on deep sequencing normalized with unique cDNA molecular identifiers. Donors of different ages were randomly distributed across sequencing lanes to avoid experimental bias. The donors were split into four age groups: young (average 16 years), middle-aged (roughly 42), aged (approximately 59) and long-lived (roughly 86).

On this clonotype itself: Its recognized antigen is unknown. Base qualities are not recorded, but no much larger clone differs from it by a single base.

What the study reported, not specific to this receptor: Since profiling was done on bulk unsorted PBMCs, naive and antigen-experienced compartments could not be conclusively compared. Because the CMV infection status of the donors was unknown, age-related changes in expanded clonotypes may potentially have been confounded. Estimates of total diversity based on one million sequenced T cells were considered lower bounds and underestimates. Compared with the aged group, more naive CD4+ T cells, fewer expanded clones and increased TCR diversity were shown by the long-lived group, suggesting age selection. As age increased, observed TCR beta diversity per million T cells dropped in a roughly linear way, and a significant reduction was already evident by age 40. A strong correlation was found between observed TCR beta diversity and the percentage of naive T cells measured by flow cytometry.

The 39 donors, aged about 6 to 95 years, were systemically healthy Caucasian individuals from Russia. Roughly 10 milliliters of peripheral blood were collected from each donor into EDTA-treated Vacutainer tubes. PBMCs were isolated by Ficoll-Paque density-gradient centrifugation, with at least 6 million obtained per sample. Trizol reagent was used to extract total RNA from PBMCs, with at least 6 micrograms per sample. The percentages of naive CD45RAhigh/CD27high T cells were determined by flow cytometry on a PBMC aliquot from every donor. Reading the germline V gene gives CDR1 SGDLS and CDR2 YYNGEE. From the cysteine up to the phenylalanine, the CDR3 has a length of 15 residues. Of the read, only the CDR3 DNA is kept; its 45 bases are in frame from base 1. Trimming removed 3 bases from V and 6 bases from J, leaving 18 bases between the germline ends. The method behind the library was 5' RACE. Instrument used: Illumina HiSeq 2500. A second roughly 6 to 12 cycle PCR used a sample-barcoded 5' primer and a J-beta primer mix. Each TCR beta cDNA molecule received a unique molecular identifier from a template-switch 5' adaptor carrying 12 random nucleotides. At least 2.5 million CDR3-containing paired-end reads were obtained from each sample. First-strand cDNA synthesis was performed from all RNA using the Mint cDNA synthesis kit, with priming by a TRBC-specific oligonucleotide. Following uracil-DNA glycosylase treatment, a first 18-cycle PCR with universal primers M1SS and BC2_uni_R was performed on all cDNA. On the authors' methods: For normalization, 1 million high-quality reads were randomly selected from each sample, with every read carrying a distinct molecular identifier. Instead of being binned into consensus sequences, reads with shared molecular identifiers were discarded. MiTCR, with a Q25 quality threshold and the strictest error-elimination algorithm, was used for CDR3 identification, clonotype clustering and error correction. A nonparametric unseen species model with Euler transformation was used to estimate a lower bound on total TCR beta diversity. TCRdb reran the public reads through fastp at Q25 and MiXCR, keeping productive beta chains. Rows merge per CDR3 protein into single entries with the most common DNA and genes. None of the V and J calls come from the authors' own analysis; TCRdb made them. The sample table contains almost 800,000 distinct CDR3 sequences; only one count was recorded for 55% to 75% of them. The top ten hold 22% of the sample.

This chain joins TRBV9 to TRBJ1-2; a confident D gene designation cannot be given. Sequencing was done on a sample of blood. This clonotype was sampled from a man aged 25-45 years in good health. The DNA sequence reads TGTGCCAGCAGCGCCCGCGGACTGACGGAAAATGGCTACACCTTC. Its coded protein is CASSARGLTENGYTF.